This TCR beta chain was sequenced during a study of cytomegalovirus exposure and HLA in healthy donors. As for the study in general: Among about 190 million T cells, an earlier analysis found roughly 120 million unique TCR beta sequences. The study, taken as a whole, reports: Trimming of TCR beta V- and J-genes showed a link, identified in a later analysis, to a missense DCLRE1C variant.

It was with 60 Vbeta and 13 Jbeta primers that the PCR ran. This table comes from immunoSEQ multiplex PCR, and its TCRdb copy is limited to in-frame clones, with some not included. The sample carries over 150,000 clones, approximately 70% recorded once. With regard to this clone: The antigen is not known.

The CDR3 is 15 amino acids. V lost 5 bases and J lost 5; bases outside the gene matches: 4. Germline V gives CDR1 SEHNR, CDR2 FQNEAQ (reference sequence). This TCR was sampled from a woman between 40 and 55 years old in good health and CMV-seropositive. The chain recombines TRBV7-9 with TRBJ2-3; TRBD2 matches at 13 bases. Sequencing input: PBMCs. CDR3: CASSGGTSGIDTQYF. CDR3 bases: TGTGCCAGCAGCGGAGGGACTAGCGGGATAGATACGCAGTATTTT.